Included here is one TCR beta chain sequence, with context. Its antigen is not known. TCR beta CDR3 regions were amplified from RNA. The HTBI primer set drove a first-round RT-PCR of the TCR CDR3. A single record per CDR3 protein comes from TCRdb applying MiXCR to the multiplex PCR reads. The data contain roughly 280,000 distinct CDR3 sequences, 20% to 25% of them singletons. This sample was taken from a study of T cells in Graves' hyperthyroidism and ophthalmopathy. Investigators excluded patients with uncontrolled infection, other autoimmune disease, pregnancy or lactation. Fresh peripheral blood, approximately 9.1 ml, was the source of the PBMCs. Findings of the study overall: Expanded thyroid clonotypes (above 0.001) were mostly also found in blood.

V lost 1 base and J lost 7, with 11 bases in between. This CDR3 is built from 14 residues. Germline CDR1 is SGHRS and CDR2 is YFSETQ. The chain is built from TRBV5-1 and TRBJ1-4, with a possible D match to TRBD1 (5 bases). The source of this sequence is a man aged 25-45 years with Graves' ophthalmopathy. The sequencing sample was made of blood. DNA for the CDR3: TGCGCCAGCAGCTTGTTCCTAAGGGGTGAAAAACTGTTTTTT. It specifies CASSLFLRGEKLFF.